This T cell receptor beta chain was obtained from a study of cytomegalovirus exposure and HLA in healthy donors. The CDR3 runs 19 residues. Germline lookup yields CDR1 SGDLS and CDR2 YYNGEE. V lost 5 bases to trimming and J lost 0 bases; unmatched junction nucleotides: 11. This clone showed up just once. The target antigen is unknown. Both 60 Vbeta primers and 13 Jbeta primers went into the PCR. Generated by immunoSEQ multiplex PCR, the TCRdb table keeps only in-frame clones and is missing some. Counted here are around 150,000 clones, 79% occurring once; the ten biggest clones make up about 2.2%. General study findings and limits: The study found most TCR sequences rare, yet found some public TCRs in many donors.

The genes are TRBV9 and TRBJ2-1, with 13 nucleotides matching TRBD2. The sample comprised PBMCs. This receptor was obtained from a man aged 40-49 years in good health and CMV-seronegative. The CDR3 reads CASRPYRLAGGHSYNEQFF. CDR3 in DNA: TGTGCCAGCAGACCCTACAGACTAGCGGGAGGCCACTCCTACAATGAGCAGTTCTTC.